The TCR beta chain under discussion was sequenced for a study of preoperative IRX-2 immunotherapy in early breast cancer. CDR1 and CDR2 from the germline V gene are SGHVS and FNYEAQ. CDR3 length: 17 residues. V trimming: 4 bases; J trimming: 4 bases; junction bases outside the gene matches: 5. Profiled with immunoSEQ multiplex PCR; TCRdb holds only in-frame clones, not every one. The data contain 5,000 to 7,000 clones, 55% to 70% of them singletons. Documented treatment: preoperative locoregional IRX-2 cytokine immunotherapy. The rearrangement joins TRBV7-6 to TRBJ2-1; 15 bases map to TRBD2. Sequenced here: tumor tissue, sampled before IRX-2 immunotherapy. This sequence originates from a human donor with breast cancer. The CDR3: CASSWGGTSGRYNEQFF. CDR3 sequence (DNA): TGTGCCAGCAGCTGGGGGGGGACTAGCGGGAGGTACAATGAGCAGTTCTTC.